This T cell receptor (beta chain) appears in the sequencing data of a study of cytomegalovirus exposure and HLA in healthy donors. Trimming pared 10 bases from V and 3 bases from J, leaving 10 bases between. This CDR3 is 12 amino acids long. Germline lookup yields CDR1 WSHSY and CDR2 SAAADI. The table lists this clone with a count of one. Amplification used 60 Vbeta primers and 13 Jbeta primers. TCRdb's copy holds only in-frame clones and misses some; the assay was immunoSEQ multiplex PCR. The table lists 140,000 to 150,000 clones, roughly 80% of them singletons. The sequenced sample consisted of PBMCs. This TCR derives from a woman between 35 and 50 years old in good health and CMV-seropositive. J is TRBJ2-1 and V is TRBV10-2; D possibly corresponds to TRBD1 (5 bases). Here the CDR3 DNA reads TGCGCCATCCAGGGTAGCTACAATGAGCAGTTCTTC. It encodes CAIQGSYNEQFF.